This T cell receptor beta chain appears in the sequencing data of a study of vaccination and CD4 T cells after COVID-19. At the level of the study: Cellular stimulation was performed using overlapping spike peptides derived from SARS-CoV-2, HCoV-NL63, HCoV-OC43 and HCoV-229E.

Concerning this clonotype itself: Its antigen is not known.

As to time point: late sampling 161 to 241 days after vaccination in three convalescent patients. Treatment here: roughly 10-day PBMC culture with coronavirus spike peptide pools or control peptides (ViraFEST assay). TCRs were sequenced by ViraFEST after antigen-specific T cells had been expanded with peptide pools. The Oncomine TCR Beta short-read assay generated sequence data from the DNA of cultured CD4+ T cells. Cultured CD4+ T cells yielded the extracted genomic DNA. TCRdb analysed the PCR reads with MiXCR anew, one entry per CDR3 protein. Of about 18,000 distinct CDR3 sequences detected, approximately 50% appear once; the ten largest clones hold under 15%. The TCR originated in a human donor who had recovered from COVID-19. The sequencing used CD4+ T cells from blood, cultured in vitro, collected about 7 months after SARS-CoV-2 vaccination.

CDR3 loop: CSARIIEAGTGGSLNYGYTF. CDR3 coding DNA: TGCAGTGCTCGGATCATAGAGGCCGGGACAGGGGGGTCTCTTAACTATGGCTACACCTTC. V is TRBV20-1 and J is TRBJ1-2, with TRBD1 matching 11 bases. V dropped 5 bases and J dropped 1; count of bases not matched to a gene: 21. This CDR3 is built from 20 residues. Germline V gives CDR1 DFQATT, CDR2 SNEGSKA (reference sequence).